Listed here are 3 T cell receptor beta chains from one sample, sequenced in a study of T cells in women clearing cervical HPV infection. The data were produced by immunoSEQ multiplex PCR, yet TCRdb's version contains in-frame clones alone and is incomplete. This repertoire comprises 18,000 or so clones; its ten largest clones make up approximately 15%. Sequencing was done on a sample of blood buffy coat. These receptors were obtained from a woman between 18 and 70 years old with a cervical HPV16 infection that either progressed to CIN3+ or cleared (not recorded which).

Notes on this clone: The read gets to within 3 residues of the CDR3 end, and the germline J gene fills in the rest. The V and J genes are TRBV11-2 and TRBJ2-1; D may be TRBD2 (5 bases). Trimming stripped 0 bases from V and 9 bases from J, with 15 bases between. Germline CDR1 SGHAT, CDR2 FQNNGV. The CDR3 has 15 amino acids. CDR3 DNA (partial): TGTGCCAGCAGCTTAGATAGTCGGGGTAGGGTTGAG. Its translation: CASSLDSRGRVE. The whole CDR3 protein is CASSLDSRGRVEQFF. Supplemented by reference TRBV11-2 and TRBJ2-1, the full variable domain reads EAGVAQSPRYKIIEKRQSVAFWCNPISGHATLYWYQQILGQGPKLLIQFQNNGVVDDSQLPKDRFSAERLKGVDSTLKIQPAKLEDSAVYLCASSLDSRGRVEQFFGPGTRLTVL.

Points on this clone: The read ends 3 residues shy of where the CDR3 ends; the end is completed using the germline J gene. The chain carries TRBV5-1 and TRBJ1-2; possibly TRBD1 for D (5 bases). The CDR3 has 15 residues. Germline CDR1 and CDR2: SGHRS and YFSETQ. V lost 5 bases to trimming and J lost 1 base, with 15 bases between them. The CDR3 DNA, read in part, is TGCGCCAGCAGATCGGGACTCGCCGATAACTATGGC. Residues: CASRSGLADNYG. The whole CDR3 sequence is CASRSGLADNYGYTF.

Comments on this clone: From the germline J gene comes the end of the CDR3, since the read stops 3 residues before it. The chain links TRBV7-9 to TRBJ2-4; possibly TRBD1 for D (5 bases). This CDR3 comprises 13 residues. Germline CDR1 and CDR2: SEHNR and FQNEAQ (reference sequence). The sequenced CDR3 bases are TGTGCCAGCAGCCAAGATTGGGGCTATGGT. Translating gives CASSQDWGYG. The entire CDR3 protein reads CASSQDWGYGQYF.